This TCR beta chain was identified during a study of blood T cell repertoires in COVID-19. Study-level information: Donors of Cohort 3 who recovered were those that had two negative PCRs, clearance, or symptom resolution. In each case, the material was cDNA or gDNA derived from T cells, B-cell-depleted T cells, or PBMCs.

Sequenced by immunoSEQ multiplex PCR; TCRdb stores in-frame clones only, minus some. The sample includes 200,000 to 250,000 clones, roughly nine tenths of them seen just once. From germline, CDR1 is WNHNN and CDR2 SYGVQD (reference sequence). This CDR3 has 14 amino acids. Germline trimming cut 6 bases from V and 2 bases from J; bases unmatched to any gene: 3. Study members were between about 18 and 90 years old and lived in approximately 25 US regions. Grouping used clinical history reported by participants in a survey and questionnaire. The rearrangement uses TRBV10-1 and TRBJ2-3; 9 bases match TRBD2. Sequenced input: PBMCs or T cells enriched from blood (not recorded which). The sequence was obtained from a woman aged 45-59 years in a cohort exposed to, infected with or recovered from COVID-19 (not recorded which). The DNA of the CDR3 is TGCGCCAGCAGCCTAGCGGGACCCACAGATACGCAGTATTTT. This translates into CASSLAGPTDTQYF.